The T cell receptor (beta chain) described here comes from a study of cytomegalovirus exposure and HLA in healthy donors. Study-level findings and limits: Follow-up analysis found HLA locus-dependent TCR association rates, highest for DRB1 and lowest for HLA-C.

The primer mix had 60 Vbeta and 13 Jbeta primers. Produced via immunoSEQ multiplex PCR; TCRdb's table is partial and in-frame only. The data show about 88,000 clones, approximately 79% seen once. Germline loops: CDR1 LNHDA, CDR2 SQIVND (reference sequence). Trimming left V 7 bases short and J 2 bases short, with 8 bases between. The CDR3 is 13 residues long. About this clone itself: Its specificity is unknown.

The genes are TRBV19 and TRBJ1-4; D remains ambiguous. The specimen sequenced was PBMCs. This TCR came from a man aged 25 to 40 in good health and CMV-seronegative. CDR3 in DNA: TGTGCCAGTAACCCTCGGACTAATGAAAAACTGTTTTTT. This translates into CASNPRTNEKLFF.